The 9 T cell receptor beta chains given below trace back to one sample, sequenced in a study of CD4+ T cells in melanoma. Repertoires were generated with immunoSEQ multiplex PCR, while TCRdb's copy carries only in-frame clones and drops some. The sample lists some 110,000 clones, about 90% occurring once. The sequenced sample was peripheral blood. The receptor set was obtained from a human donor with melanoma.

The chain combines TRBV19 with TRBJ1-2; 10 bases align to TRBD1. Germline CDR1 is LNHDA and CDR2 is SQIVND (reference sequence). This CDR3 comprises 14 residues. After removal of 5 bases from V and 4 bases from J, the junction contained 4 bases not matched to a gene. The CDR3 nucleotides are TGTGCCAGTAGTGGACAGGGGGATACCTATGGCTACACCTTC. Amino acids: CASSGQGDTYGYTF.

The chain combines TRBV7-2 with TRBJ1-1; D uncertain. The CDR3 covers 15 residues. V lost 1 base, J lost 1 base, and 10 bases lay in between. Germline V lookup: CDR1 SGHTA, CDR2 FQGNSA. The CDR3 protein is CASSLVPVGNTEAFF. The CDR3 region has the DNA TGTGCCAGCAGCTTAGTACCAGTTGGGAACACTGAAGCTTTCTTT.

The chain combines TRBV23-1 with TRBJ2-3; 16 bases are a match to TRBD2. TRBV23-1 is annotated as an ORF whose role is uncertain. V dropped 2 bases and J dropped 2; count of bases not matched to a gene: 4. The CDR3 runs to 18 residues. The CDR3 DNA follows: TGCGCCAGCAGTCAAGCGGGACTAGCGGGGGGGAACACAGATACGCAGTATTTT. This translates into CASSQAGLAGGNTDTQYF.

The chain has TRBV2 and TRBJ2-3; a possible D gene is TRBD2 (5 bases). The CDR3 totals 13 residues. CDR1 SNHLY and CDR2 FYNNEI come from the germline V gene. Trimming removed 9 bases from V and 1 base from J, with 11 bases in between. This chain's CDR3 is CASSDQGTDTQYF. The CDR3 DNA is TGTGCCAGTAGCGATCAGGGCACAGATACGCAGTATTTT.

This chain links TRBV19 with TRBJ1-5; TRBD1 matches 7 bases. CDR1 is LNHDA, CDR2 SQIVND, per germline (reference sequence). The V gene end was trimmed by 2 bases and the J gene end by 2 bases; junction bases not matched to a gene: 3. This CDR3 is 15 amino acids long. The CDR3 loop reads CASSIFGTGNQPQHF. The CDR3 DNA reads as TGTGCCAGTAGTATATTTGGGACAGGCAATCAGCCCCAGCATTTT.

This chain joins TRBV5-4 and TRBJ2-5; perhaps D is TRBD1 or TRBD2 (5 bases each). This CDR3 contains 14 residues. The germline V and J ends were trimmed by 4 bases and 2 bases, with 12 bases remaining between them. The germline V gene encodes CDR1 SGHNT and CDR2 YYREEE (reference sequence). The CDR3 loop is CASSPLGRQETQYF. CDR3 bases: TGTGCCAGCAGCCCGTTGGGACGGCAAGAGACCCAGTACTTC.

The chain combines TRBV7-2 with TRBJ2-7, with D perhaps matching TRBD1 or TRBD2 (5 bases each). V was clipped by 5 bases and J by 9 bases, with 20 bases between them. Germline CDR1 and CDR2: SGHTA and FQGNSA. This CDR3 spans 14 amino acids. The CDR3 here is CASSPRGPGQVQYF. For the CDR3, the DNA is TGTGCCAGCAGCCCGAGGGGCCCAGGGCAAGTGCAGTACTTC.

J is TRBJ2-1 and V is TRBV7-8, with a weak D call TRBD2 (5 bases). The CDR3 is 17 amino acids. V shed 1 base and J shed 0 bases, with 13 bases lying between them. In germline, CDR1 is SGHVS, CDR2 FQNEAQ. In DNA, the CDR3 is TGTGCCAGCAGCTTAGGCGTTTCGGCGGGCTCCTACAATGAGCAGTTCTTC. Protein sequence: CASSLGVSAGSYNEQFF.

This clone appeared a single time. This chain connects TRBV4-2 to TRBJ2-7; TRBD2 is a possible D gene (6 bases). The CDR3 covers 15 residues. Germline V gene lookup returns CDR1 LGHNA and CDR2 YNFKEQ. V was clipped by 4 bases and J by 6 bases, with 19 bases between them. This CDR3 reads CASSRWGLSPLEQYF. The CDR3, as DNA: TGTGCCAGCAGCCGCTGGGGACTTTCCCCACTCGAGCAGTACTTC.